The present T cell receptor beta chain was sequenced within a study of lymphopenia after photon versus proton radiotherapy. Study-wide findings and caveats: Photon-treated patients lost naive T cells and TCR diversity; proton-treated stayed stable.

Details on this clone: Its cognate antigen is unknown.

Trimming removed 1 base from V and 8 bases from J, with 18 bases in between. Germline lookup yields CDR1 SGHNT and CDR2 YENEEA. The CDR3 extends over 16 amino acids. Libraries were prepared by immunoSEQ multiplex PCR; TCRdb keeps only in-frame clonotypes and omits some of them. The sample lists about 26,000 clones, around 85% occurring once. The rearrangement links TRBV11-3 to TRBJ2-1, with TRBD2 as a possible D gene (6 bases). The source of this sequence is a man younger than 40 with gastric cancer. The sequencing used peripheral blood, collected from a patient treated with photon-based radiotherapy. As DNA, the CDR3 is TGTGCCAGCAGCTTAGGCGAGGCGGGATCGCGGCATGAGCAGTTCTTC. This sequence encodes CASSLGEAGSRHEQFF. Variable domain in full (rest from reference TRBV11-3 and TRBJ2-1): EAGVVQSPRYKIIEKKQPVAFWCNPISGHNTLYWYLQNLGQGPELLIRYENEEAVDDSQLPKDRFSAERLKGVDSTLKIQPAELGDSAVYLCASSLGEAGSRHEQFFGPGTRLTVL.